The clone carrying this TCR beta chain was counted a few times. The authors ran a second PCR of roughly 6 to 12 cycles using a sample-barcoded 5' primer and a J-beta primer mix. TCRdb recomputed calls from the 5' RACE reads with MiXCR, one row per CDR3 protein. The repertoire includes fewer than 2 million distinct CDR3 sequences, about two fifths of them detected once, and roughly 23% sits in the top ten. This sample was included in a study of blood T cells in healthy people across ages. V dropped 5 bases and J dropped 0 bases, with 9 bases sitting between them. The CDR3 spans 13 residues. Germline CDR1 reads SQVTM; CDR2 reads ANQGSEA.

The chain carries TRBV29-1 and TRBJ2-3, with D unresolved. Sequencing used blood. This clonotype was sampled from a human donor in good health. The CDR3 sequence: CSVLHGSTDTQYF. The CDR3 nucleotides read TGCAGCGTTTTACACGGAAGCACAGATACGCAGTATTTT.